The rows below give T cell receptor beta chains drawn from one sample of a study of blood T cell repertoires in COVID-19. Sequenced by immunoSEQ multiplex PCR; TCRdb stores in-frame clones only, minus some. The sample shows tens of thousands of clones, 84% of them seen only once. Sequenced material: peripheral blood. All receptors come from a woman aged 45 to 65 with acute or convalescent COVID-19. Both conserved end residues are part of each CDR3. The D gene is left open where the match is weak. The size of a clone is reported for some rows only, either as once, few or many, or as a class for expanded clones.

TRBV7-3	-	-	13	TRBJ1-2	TGTGCCAGCAGCTTACCCGGGGTCAGAGGCTACACCTTC	CASSLPGVRGYTF
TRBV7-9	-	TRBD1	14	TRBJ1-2	TGTGCCAGCAGCACCTGGGACAGGGACTATGGCTACACCTTC	CASSTWDRDYGYTF
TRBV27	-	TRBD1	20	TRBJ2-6	TGTGCCAGCAGCCATATAACCCGGGACAGAGTTCTCTCTGGGGCCAACGTCCTGACTTTC	CASSHITRDRVLSGANVLTF
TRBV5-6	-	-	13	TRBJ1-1	TGTGCCAGCAGCCCCGTCCCGGGCACTGAAGCTTTCTTT	CASSPVPGTEAFF
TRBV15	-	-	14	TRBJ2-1	TGTGCCACCAGCAGAGAGCGGGATGTAAATGAGCAGTTCTTC	CATSRERDVNEQFF
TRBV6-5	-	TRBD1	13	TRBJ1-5	TGTGCCAGCAGCGCCGACAGGGATCAGCCCCAGCATTTT	CASSADRDQPQHF
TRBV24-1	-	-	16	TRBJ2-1	TGTGCCACCAGTGACCGCCTCACTACTAGACGCAATGAGCAGTTCTTC	CATSDRLTTRRNEQFF
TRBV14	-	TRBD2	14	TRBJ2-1	TGTGCCAGCAGCCAAGTTAGCGGGAGTTATGAGCAGTTCTTC	CASSQVSGSYEQFF
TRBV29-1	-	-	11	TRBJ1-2	TGCAGCGTTGGGGGCGCGGATGGCTACACCTTC	CSVGGADGYTF
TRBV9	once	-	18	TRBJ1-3	TGTGCCAGCAGCCAGTACCGGGACTCCAGATCCTCTGGAAACACCATATATTTT	CASSQYRDSRSSGNTIYF
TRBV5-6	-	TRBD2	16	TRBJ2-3	TGTGCCAGCAGCCAGTTAGCGGGGTGGGTCACAGATACGCAGTATTTT	CASSQLAGWVTDTQYF
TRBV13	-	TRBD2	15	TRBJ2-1	TGTGCCAGCAGCTTAGGTCTAGCGGACTACAATGAGCAGTTCTTC	CASSLGLADYNEQFF
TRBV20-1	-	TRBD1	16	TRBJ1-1	TGCAGTGCTAGTAGCAGGGGGTTGAATTGGGACACTGAAGCTTTCTTT	CSASSRGLNWDTEAFF
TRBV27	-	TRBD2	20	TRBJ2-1	TGTGCCAGCAGTTTAAAGGCCGGGACTAGCGGGAGACGGGGTGGCGATGAGCAGTTCTTC	CASSLKAGTSGRRGGDEQFF
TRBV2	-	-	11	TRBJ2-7	TGTGCCAGCAGCCCGTTCGAGGAGCAGTACTTC	CASSPFEEQYF
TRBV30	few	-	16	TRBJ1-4	TGTGCCTGGAGTATCACCCAGGGGAGTAGATTTGAAAAACTGTTTTTT	CAWSITQGSRFEKLFF
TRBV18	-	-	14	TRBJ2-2	TGTGCCAGCTCACAGACAGTAAACACCGGGGAGCTGTTTTTT	CASSQTVNTGELFF
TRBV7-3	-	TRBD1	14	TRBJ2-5	TGTGCCAGCAGCGAAACAGGGGGGCCGCAGACCCAGTACTTC	CASSETGGPQTQYF
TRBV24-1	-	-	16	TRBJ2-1	TGTGCCACCAGTGCGGGGGTAGCGGTCTCCTACAATGAGCAGTTCTTC	CATSAGVAVSYNEQFF
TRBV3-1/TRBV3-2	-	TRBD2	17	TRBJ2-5	TGTGCCAGCAGCCAAGCGGGTAGCGGGGGGGCTGGGGAGACCCAGTACTTC	CASSQAGSGGAGETQYF
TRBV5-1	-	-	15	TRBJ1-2	TGCGCCAGCAGGAAGCGGGACGGCACTAACTATGGCTACACCTTC	CASRKRDGTNYGYTF
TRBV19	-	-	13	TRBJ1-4	TGTGCCAGTAGTCGGAGGACTAATGAAAAACTGTTTTTT	CASSRRTNEKLFF
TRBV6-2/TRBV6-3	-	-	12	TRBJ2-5	TGTGCCAGCAGTTACACACGAGAGACCCAGTACTTC	CASSYTRETQYF
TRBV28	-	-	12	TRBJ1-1	TGTGCCAGCAGTGGGTCGGGCACTGAAGCTTTCTTT	CASSGSGTEAFF
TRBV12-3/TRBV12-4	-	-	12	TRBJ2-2	TGTGCCAGCAGTCAGGGCACCGGGGAGCTGTTTTTT	CASSQGTGELFF
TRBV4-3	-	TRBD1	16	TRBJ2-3	TGCGCCAGCAGCCAGGTGCGACAGGGGGTTAAGGATACGCAGTATTTT	CASSQVRQGVKDTQYF
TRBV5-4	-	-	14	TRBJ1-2	TGTGCCAGCAGCCCAGCCAGGGTTGCCGATGGCTACACCTTC	CASSPARVADGYTF
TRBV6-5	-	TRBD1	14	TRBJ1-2	TGTGCCAGCACGGTGGGACAGGGGGACTATGGCTACACCTTC	CASTVGQGDYGYTF
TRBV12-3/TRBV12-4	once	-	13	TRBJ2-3	TGTGCCAGCAGCCCCGCCGGGGTAGATACGCAGTATTTT	CASSPAGVDTQYF
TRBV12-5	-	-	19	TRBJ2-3	TGTGCTAGTGGTTTGGTACAAGGAGGGCCCTTATTCCGGACAGATACGCAGTATTTT	CASGLVQGGPLFRTDTQYF
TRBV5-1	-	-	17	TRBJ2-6	TGCGCCAGCAGCTTGGAAGGGGTATCAGCTGGGGCCAACGTCCTGACTTTC	CASSLEGVSAGANVLTF
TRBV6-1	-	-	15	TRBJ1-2	TGTGCCAGCAGTGAAGGAGTTCCGCGGGGCTATGGCTACACCTTC	CASSEGVPRGYGYTF
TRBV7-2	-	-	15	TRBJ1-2	TGTGCCAGCAGCCCTTTCTTAGACAGTCTCTATGGCTACACCTTC	CASSPFLDSLYGYTF
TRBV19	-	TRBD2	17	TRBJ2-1	TGTGCCAGTAGCAGCCAAGCAACTAGCGGCCCTTACAATGAGCAGTTCTTC	CASSSQATSGPYNEQFF
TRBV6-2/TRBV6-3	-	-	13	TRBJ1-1	TGTGCCAGCAGTTTTGACAGGAACACTGAAGCTTTCTTT	CASSFDRNTEAFF
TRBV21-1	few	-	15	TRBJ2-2	TGTGCCAGCAGCGGACGACAGGGGACGGACGGGGAGCTGTTTTTT	CASSGRQGTDGELFF
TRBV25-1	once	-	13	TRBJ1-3	TGTGCCAGCAGTTTAGGAGCTGGAAACACCATATATTTT	CASSLGAGNTIYF
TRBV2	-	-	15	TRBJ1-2	TGTGCCAGCAGTGGTCCCGGACAGTCTAACTATGGCTACACCTTC	CASSGPGQSNYGYTF
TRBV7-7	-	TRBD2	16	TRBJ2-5	TGTGCTAGCAGCCGGACTAGCGGGGGGGCCGGAGAGACCCAGTACTTC	CASSRTSGGAGETQYF
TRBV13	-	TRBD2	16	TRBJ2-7	TGTGCCAGCAGCTTATTCGCGGGGGGGACGCCCTACGAGCAGTACTTC	CASSLFAGGTPYEQYF
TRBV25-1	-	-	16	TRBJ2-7	TGTGCCAGCAGTGAATCAAGGGGCGGGATTTCCTACGAGCAGTACTTC	CASSESRGGISYEQYF
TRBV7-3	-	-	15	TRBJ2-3	TGTGCCAGCAGCTTAGAGCCCTTTTCCACAGATACGCAGTATTTT	CASSLEPFSTDTQYF
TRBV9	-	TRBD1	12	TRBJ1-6	TGTGCCAGCAGCGAGGGTACAGGGGCCCTCCACTTT	CASSEGTGALHF
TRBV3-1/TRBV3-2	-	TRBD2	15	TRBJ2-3	TGTGCCAGCAGCCAAGCGGGAGGGCCATTATATACGCAGTATTTT	CASSQAGGPLYTQYF
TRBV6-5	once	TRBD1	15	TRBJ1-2	TGTGCCAGCAGTTACGGGGACAGATACAACTATGGCTACACCTTC	CASSYGDRYNYGYTF
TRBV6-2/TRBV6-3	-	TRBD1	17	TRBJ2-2	TGTGCCAGCAGCCGGGACAGGGCCGCCGCTCTCTCCGGGGAGCTGTTTTTT	CASSRDRAAALSGELFF
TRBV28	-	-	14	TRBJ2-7	TGTGCCAGCAGTTTATGCCCGGGGAATTGCGAGCAGTACTTC	CASSLCPGNCEQYF
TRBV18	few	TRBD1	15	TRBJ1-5	TGTGCCAGCTCATTTGACAGGGGATCCTATCAGCCCCAGCATTTT	CASSFDRGSYQPQHF
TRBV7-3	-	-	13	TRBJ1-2	TGTGCCAGCAGCCGCAGGGGCGAAGGAGGCTACACCTTC	CASSRRGEGGYTF
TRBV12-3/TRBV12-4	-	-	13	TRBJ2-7	TGTGCCAGCAGTTCCATAGAAACCTACGAGCAGTACTTC	CASSSIETYEQYF
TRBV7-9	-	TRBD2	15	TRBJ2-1	TGTGCCAGCAGGCCCCTCTCGGGAGGGTACAATGAGCAGTTCTTC	CASRPLSGGYNEQFF
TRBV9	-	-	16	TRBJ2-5	TGTGCCAGCAGCGTAGGCCTACTAGCCACCCAAGAGACCCAGTACTTC	CASSVGLLATQETQYF
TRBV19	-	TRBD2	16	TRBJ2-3	TGTGCCAGTAGTCGTAGCGGGGGGACCCGCACAGATACGCAGTATTTT	CASSRSGGTRTDTQYF